One sample yielded the 5 T cell receptor beta chains listed below, sequenced in a study of cytomegalovirus exposure and HLA in healthy donors. Amplification used 60 Vbeta primers and 13 Jbeta primers. This table comes from immunoSEQ multiplex PCR, and its TCRdb copy is limited to in-frame clones, with some not included. Of about 190,000 clones in the sample, roughly 86% were seen once. The sequencing input was PBMCs. These receptor sequences come from a man aged 40-49 years in good health and CMV-seropositive.

The chain links TRBV6-1 to TRBJ2-7; 7 bases map to TRBD1. This CDR3 region has 15 residues. The germline CDR1 and CDR2 sequences are MNHNS and SASEGT. With 3 bases clipped from V and 1 base from J, the junction kept 6 bases outside the gene matches. The CDR3 sequence: CASSDPTGISYEQYF. The CDR3 DNA follows: TGTGCCAGCAGTGACCCGACAGGGATTTCCTACGAGCAGTACTTC.

This clone has a handful of counts. The rearrangement links TRBV11-2 to TRBJ2-3; 8 bases align to TRBD2. Germline lookup yields CDR1 SGHAT and CDR2 FQNNGV. The CDR3 loop spans 15 amino acids. V dropped 4 bases and J dropped 4; count of bases not matched to a gene: 7. Written as DNA, the CDR3 is TGTGCCAGCAGCTCACGACTAGCGAATCCAGATACGCAGTATTTT. It codes for CASSSRLANPDTQYF.

The V and J genes are TRBV6-5 and TRBJ1-5; TRBD1 matches 7 bases. There are 14 residues in the CDR3. The V gene end was trimmed by 2 bases and the J gene end by 5 bases; junction bases not matched to a gene: 3. The germline CDR1 and CDR2 sequences are MNHEY and SVGAGI. CDR3 sequence (DNA): TGTGCCAGCAGTTACCTCAGGGGGGATCAGCCCCAGCATTTT. Translated: CASSYLRGDQPQHF.

The chain recombines TRBV27 with TRBJ2-3; no clear D. Looked up from germline, CDR1 is MNHEY and CDR2 is SMNVEV (reference sequence). Trimming shortened V by 3 bases and J by 0 bases, and 13 bases separated the two germline ends. The CDR3 totals 16 residues. The CDR3 here is CASSFLAATSTDTQYF. The CDR3 coding sequence is TGTGCCAGCAGTTTTCTCGCGGCCACTAGCACAGATACGCAGTATTTT.

The CDR3 DNA is TGTGCCAGCAGCTCTAGCGGGGGACACAATGAGCAGTTCTTC. Its translation is CASSSSGGHNEQFF. This chain uses TRBV7-9 with TRBJ2-1; 10 bases map to TRBD2. The CDR3 loop spans 14 amino acids. J was trimmed by 5 bases and V by 4 bases; bases with no gene match: 2. The germline gives CDR1 SEHNR, CDR2 FQNEAQ (reference sequence).